This T cell receptor beta chain came from a study of T cells after posttransplantation cyclophosphamide. Findings and caveats of the study: Tissue-infiltrating T cells from skin or gut overlapped little with blood T cells. Recipient CMV seropositivity and CMV reactivation strongly tracked TRB clonality. Later post-transplant blood repertoires were often dominated by donor CD8+ memory clones.

Control samples came 1 year after myeloablative marrow transplants with methotrexate plus calcineurin inhibitor. With regard to this clone: Antigen unknown.

Profiling relied on immunoSEQ multiplex PCR, and the TCRdb table lists in-frame clones only, not all of them. Found here are about 21,000 clones, approximately 86% of them singletons; the top ten hold about 2%. V shed 3 bases and J shed 8 bases, with 11 bases lying between them. In germline, CDR1 is SGHVS, CDR2 FNYEAQ. The CDR3 runs 14 residues. The V and J genes are TRBV7-6 and TRBJ1-6; D possibly corresponds to TRBD1 (6 bases). The sequence was obtained from a female patient between 25 and 45 years old who received an allogeneic stem cell transplant from an unrelated donor, was CMV-positive, and had acute and chronic GVHD. The T cells may come from the graft donor. Source: PBMCs, taken 362 days after allogeneic stem cell transplant with calcineurin inhibitor and methotrexate. The CDR3 reads CASSFRDTDSPLHF. The CDR3 nucleotides read TGTGCCAGCAGCTTCCGGGACACTGATTCACCCCTCCACTTT.